The T cell receptor beta chain described here comes from a study of siplizumab effects on memory and regulatory T cells. Study-level points and caveats: Among mappable alloreactive CD4+ clones, the Treg-derived fraction averaged approximately 70% with siplizumab versus around 30% in controls.

Per the germline V gene, CDR1 is LNHDA and CDR2 is SQIVND (reference sequence). The V gene end was trimmed by 6 bases and the J gene end by 5 bases; junction bases not matched to a gene: 11. CDR3 length equals 16 residues. Data came from immunoSEQ multiplex PCR; TCRdb stores just in-frame clones and leaves some out. Of roughly 110,000 clones detected, 90% to 95% appear once; the ten largest clones hold approximately 0.17%. Points on this clone: Its matching antigen is unknown.

The clonotype comes from a human donor in good health. The sequenced material came from non-Treg CD4+ T cells sorted from blood. The genes are TRBV19 and TRBJ1-1, with 11 bases that match TRBD1. The CDR3 sequence: CASSLNPGQGGTEAFF. CDR3 in DNA: TGTGCCAGTAGCCTAAATCCGGGACAGGGGGGAACTGAAGCTTTCTTT.